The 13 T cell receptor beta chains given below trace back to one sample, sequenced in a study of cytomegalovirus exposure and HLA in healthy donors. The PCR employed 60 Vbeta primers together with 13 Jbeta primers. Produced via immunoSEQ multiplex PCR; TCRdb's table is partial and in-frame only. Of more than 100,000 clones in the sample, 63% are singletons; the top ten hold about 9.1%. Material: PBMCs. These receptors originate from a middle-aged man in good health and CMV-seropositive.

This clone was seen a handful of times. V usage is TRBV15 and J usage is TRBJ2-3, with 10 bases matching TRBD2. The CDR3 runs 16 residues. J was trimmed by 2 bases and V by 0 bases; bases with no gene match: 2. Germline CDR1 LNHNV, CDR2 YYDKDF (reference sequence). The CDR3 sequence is CATSRDSGRVTDTQYF. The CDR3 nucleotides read TGTGCCACCAGCAGAGACAGCGGGAGGGTCACAGATACGCAGTATTTT. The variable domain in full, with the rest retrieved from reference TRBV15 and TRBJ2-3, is DAMVIQNPRYQVTQFGKPVTLSCSQTLNHNVMYWYQQKSSQAPKLLFHYYDKDFNNEADTPDNFQSRRPNTSFCFLDIRSPGLGDTAMYLCATSRDSGRVTDTQYFGPGTRLTVL.

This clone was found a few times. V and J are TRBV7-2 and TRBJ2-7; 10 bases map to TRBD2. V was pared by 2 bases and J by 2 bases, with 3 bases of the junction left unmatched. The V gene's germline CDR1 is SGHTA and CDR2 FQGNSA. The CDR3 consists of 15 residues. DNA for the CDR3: TGTGCCAGCAGCTTATATAGCGGGAGGCCCTACGAGCAGTACTTC. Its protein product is CASSLYSGRPYEQYF. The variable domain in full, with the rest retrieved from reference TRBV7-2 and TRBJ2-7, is GAGVSQSPSNKVTEKGKDVELRCDPISGHTALYWYRQSLGQGLEFLIYFQGNSAPDKSGLPSDRFSAERTGGSVSTLTIQRTQQEDSAVYLCASSLYSGRPYEQYFGPGTRLTVT.

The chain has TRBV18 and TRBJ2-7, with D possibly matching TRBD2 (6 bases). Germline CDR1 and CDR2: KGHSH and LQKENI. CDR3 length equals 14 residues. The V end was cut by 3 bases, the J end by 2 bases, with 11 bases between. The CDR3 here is CASSPSSEAYEQYF. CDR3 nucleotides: TGTGCCAGCTCACCCTCTAGCGAGGCCTACGAGCAGTACTTC.

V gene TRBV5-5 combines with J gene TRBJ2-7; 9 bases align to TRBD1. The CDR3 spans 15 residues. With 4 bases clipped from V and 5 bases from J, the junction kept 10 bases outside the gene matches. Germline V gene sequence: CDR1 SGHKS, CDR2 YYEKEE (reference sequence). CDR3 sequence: CASSVVWDRVHEQYF. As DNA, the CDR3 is TGTGCCAGCAGCGTGGTCTGGGACAGGGTCCACGAGCAGTACTTC.

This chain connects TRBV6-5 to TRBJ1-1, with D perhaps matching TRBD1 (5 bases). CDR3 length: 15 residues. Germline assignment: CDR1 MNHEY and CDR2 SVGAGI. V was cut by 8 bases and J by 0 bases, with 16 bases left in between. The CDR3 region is CASLPGGNMNTEAFF. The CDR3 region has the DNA TGTGCCAGCCTCCCGGGGGGTAACATGAACACTGAAGCTTTCTTT.

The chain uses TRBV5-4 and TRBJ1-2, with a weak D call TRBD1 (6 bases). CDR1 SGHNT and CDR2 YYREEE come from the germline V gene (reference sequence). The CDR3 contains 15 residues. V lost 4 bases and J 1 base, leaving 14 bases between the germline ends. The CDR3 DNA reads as TGTGCCAGCAGCCCCTACCCACAGGGTAACTATGGCTACACCTTC. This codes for CASSPYPQGNYGYTF.

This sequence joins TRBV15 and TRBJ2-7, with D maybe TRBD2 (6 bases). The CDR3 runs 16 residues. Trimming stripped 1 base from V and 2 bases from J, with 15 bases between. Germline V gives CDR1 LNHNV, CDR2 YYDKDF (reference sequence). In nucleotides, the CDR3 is TGTGCCACCAGCAGAGGAAGGGAGGCGGGAACCTACGAGCAGTACTTC. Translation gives CATSRGREAGTYEQYF. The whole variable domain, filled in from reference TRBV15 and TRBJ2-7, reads DAMVIQNPRYQVTQFGKPVTLSCSQTLNHNVMYWYQQKSSQAPKLLFHYYDKDFNNEADTPDNFQSRRPNTSFCFLDIRSPGLGDTAMYLCATSRGREAGTYEQYFGPGTRLTVT.

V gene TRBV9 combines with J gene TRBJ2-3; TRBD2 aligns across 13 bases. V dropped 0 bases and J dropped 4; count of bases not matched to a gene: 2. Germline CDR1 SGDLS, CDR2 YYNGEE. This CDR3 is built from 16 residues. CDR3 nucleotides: TGTGCCAGCAGCGTAGTACTAGCGGGAGGGGCAGATACGCAGTATTTT. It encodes CASSVVLAGGADTQYF.

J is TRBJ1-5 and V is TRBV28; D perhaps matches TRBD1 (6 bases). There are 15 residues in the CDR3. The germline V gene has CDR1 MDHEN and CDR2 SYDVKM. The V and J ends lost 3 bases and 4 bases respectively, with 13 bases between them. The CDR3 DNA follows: TGTGCCAGCAGTTTCGTACAGGGTGGGAATCAGCCCCAGCATTTT. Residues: CASSFVQGGNQPQHF.

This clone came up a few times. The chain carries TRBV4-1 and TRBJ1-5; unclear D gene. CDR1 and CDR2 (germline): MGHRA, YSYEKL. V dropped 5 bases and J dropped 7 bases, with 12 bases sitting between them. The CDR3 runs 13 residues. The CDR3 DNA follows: TGCGCCAGCAGCTATCAACCGGAGCAGCCCCAGCATTTT. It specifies CASSYQPEQPQHF.

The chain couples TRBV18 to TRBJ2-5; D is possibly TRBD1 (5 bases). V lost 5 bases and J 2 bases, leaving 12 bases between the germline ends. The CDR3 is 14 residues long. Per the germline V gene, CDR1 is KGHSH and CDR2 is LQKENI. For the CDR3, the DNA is TGTGCCAGCTCATCAAGGGGTGGGCAAGAGACCCAGTACTTC. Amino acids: CASSSRGGQETQYF.

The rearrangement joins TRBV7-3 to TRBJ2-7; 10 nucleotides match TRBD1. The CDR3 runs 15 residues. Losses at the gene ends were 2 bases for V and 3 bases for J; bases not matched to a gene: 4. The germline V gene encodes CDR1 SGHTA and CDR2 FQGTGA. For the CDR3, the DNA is TGTGCCAGCAGCTTATACGGGACAGGGGTCTACGAGCAGTACTTC. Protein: CASSLYGTGVYEQYF.

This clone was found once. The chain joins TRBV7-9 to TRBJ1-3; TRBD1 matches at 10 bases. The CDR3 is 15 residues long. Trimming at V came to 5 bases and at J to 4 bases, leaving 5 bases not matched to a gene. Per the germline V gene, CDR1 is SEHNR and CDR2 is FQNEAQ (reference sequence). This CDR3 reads CASSTGTGVGNTIYF. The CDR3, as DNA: TGTGCCAGCAGCACCGGGACAGGGGTAGGAAACACCATATATTTT.